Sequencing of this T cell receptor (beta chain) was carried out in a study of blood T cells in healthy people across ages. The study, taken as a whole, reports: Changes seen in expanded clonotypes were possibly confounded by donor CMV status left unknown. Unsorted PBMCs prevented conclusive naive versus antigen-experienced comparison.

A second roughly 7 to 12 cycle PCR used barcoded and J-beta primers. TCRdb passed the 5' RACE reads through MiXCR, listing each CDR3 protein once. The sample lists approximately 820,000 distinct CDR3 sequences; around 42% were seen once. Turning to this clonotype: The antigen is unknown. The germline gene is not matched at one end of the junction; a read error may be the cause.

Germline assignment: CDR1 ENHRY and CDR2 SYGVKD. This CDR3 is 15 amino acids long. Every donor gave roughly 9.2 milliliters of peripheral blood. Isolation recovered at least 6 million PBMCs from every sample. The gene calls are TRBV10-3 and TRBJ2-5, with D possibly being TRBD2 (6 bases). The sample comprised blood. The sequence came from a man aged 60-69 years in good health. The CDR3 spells CAFSEFPGLQETQYF. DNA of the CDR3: TGTGCCTTCAGTGAGTTTCCTGGACTACAAGAGACCCAGTACTTC.